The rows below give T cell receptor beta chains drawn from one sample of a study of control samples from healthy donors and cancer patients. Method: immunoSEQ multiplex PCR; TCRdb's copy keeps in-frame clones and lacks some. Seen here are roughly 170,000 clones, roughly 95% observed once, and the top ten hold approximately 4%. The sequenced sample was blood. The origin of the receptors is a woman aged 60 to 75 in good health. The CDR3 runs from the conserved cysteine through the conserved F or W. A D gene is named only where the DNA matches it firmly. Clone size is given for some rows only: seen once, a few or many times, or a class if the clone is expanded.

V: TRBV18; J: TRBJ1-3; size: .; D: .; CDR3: CASSQAEGSGNTIYF; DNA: TGTGCCAGCTCGCAGGCCGAGGGGTCTGGAAACACCATATATTTT
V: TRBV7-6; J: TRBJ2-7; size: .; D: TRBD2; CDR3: CASSLDGGGLSEQYF; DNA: TGTGCCAGCAGCTTAGACGGCGGGGGGCTCTCCGAGCAGTACTTC
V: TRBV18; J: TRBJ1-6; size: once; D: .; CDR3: CASSPNRDNSPLHF; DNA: TGTGCCAGCTCACCAAACCGGGATAATTCACCCCTCCACTTT
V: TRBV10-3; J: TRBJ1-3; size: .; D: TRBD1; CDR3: CAIRPPGQSSGNTIYF; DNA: TGTGCCATCAGACCCCCGGGACAGAGCTCTGGAAACACCATATATTTT
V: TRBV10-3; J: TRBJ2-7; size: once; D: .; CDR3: CAISRAGGSNYEQYF; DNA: TGTGCCATCAGTCGCGCAGGTGGCAGCAACTACGAGCAGTACTTC
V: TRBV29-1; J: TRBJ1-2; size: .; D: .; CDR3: CSGRARVGGYTF; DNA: TGCAGCGGACGGGCGAGGGTTGGCGGCTACACCTTC
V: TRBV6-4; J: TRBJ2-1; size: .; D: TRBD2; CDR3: CASGRSGGSGNEQFF; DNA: TGTGCCTCCGGGCGTAGCGGGGGATCGGGTAATGAGCAGTTCTTC
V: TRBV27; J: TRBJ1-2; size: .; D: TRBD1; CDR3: CASSPTGARGYTF; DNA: TGTGCCAGCAGTCCCACAGGGGCTCGGGGCTACACCTTC
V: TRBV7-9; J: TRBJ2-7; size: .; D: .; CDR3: CASSLGQYYEQYF; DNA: TGTGCCAGCAGCTTAGGGCAGTACTACGAGCAGTACTTC
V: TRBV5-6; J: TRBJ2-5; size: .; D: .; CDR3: CASSLGGTGIRETQYF; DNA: TGTGCCAGCAGCTTGGGAGGAACAGGGATCCGAGAGACCCAGTACTTC
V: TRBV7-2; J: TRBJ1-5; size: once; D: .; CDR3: CASSLAGVGTAQHF; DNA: TGTGCCAGCAGCTTAGCTGGGGTGGGGACGGCCCAGCATTTT
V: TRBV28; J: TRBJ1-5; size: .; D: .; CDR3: CASSFSQGARGQPQHF; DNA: TGTGCCAGCAGTTTTTCTCAGGGCGCGAGGGGACAGCCCCAGCATTTT
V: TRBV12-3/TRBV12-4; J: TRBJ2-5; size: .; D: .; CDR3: CASSPSWEETQYF; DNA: TGTGCCAGCAGCCCCTCTTGGGAAGAGACCCAGTACTTC
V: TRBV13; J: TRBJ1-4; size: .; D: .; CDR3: CASSRGTNEKLFF; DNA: TGTGCCAGCAGCCGCGGGACGAATGAAAAACTGTTTTTT
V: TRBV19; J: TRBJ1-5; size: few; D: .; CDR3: CASSISRVTGGQPQHF; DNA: TGTGCCAGTAGCATATCCCGCGTCACGGGGGGACAGCCCCAGCATTTT
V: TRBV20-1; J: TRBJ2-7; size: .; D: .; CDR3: CSAKGAYEQYF; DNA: TGCAGTGCTAAGGGGGCCTACGAGCAGTACTTC
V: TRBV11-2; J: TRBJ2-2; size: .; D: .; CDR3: CASSLGGKTGELFF; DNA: TGTGCCAGCAGCTTAGGGGGTAAAACCGGGGAGCTGTTTTTT